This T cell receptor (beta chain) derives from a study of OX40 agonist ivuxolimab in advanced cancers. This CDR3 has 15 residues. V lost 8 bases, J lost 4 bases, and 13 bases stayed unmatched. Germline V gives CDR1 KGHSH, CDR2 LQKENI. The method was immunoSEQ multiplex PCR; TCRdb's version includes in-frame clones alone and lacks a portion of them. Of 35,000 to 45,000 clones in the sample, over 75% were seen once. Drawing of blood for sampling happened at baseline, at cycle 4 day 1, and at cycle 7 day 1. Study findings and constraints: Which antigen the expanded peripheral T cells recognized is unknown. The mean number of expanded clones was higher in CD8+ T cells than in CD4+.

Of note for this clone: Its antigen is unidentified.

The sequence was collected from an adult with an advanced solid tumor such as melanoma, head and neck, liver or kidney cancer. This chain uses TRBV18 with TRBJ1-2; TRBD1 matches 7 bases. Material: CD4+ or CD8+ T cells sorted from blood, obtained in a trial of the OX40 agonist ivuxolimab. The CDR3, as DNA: TGTGCCAGCGGAAAGACCGGAGGGACAGTCTATGGCTACACCTTC. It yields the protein CASGKTGGTVYGYTF.